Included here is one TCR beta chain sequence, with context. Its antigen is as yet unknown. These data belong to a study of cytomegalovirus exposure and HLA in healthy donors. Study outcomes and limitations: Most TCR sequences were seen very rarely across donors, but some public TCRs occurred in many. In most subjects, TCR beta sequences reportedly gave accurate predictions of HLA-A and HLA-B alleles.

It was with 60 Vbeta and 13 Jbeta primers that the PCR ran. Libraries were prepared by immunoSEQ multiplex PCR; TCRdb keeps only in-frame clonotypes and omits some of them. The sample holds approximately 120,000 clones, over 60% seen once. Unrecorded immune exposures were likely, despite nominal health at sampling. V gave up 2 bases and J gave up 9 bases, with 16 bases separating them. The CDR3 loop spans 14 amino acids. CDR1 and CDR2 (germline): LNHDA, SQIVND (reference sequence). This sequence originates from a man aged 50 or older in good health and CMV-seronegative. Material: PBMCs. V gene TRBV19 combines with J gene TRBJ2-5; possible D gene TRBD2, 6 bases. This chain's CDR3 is CASSIYGGTGAQYF. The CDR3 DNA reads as TGTGCCAGTAGTATATATGGCGGCACGGGAGCCCAGTACTTC.